This T cell receptor beta chain was captured by sequencing in a study of blood T cell repertoires in COVID-19. Overall study context: Samples taken during acute and convalescent COVID-19 were collected in the United States, Italy and Spain.

Grouping used clinical history reported by participants in a survey and questionnaire. Cohort 3 donors were reported recovered after two negative PCRs, clearance, or symptom resolution. Per germline, CDR1 KGHDR and CDR2 SFDVKD. V lost 4 bases and J 3 bases, leaving 9 bases between the germline ends. The CDR3 contains 14 residues. Original processing notes: Nucleated cell number was recorded as an estimate derived from reference gene primer amplification. This table comes from immunoSEQ multiplex PCR, and its TCRdb copy is limited to in-frame clones, with some not included. V and J calls and clone size are those listed in that table; D and trimming were worked out from the DNA. The sample has about 150,000 clones, 86% seen once. In the case of this clone: Other DNA sequences from this sample encode an identical CDR3 as well.

This TCR came from a man in his forties or fifties who had recovered from COVID-19. This chain uses TRBV24-1 with TRBJ2-1; D perhaps matches TRBD1 (5 bases). Source material: PBMCs or T cells enriched from blood (not recorded which). This chain's CDR3 is CATSEAGFYNEQFF. The CDR3, as DNA: TGTGCCACCAGTGAGGCAGGGTTCTACAATGAGCAGTTCTTC.